The 31 T cell receptor beta chains listed next were all sequenced from one sample in a study of T cell clonality in common variable immunodeficiency. Libraries were prepared by immunoSEQ multiplex PCR; TCRdb keeps only in-frame clonotypes and omits some of them. The table lists approximately 75,000 clones, with no singletons. Input material: peripheral blood mononuclear cells. These receptors came from a person between 18 and 75 years old in good health.

The table lists this clone with many counts. The read terminates 3 residues ahead of where the CDR3 ends, so the germline J gene completes it. V usage is TRBV20-1 and J usage is TRBJ2-7, with 7 bases matching TRBD1. Germline lookup yields CDR1 DFQATT and CDR2 SNEGSKA (reference sequence). Trimming cost V 5 bases and J 0 bases; bases outside gene matches: 7. The CDR3 contains 14 residues. This CDR3 reads CSALIRDSSYEQYF. The sequenced CDR3 bases are TGCAGTGCTTTAATCCGGGACAGCTCCTACGAG.

This clone has a count of ten or more. The CDR3 is cut off 3 residues early in the read; its end comes from the germline J gene. The chain is built from TRBV20-1 and TRBJ1-1, with D perhaps TRBD1 (6 bases). Per germline, CDR1 DFQATT and CDR2 SNEGSKA (reference sequence). This CDR3 has 13 amino acids. CDR3 amino acids: CSADNRAVSEAFF. The sequenced CDR3 bases are TGCAGTGCAGATAACAGGGCGGTCTCGGAA.

This clone was seen ten or more times. The CDR3 is cut off 3 residues early in the read; its end comes from the germline J gene. This sequence joins TRBV5-1 and TRBJ2-3, with D perhaps matching TRBD2 (6 bases). The CDR3 sequence is 16 residues long. Trimming left V 4 bases short and J 1 base short, with 16 bases between. Germline-derived CDR1 and CDR2 are SGHRS and YFSETQ. The sequenced CDR3 bases are TGCGCCAGCAGCGAAATCTGGGGGGAAGGCACAGATACG. As protein: CASSEIWGEGTDT. The full-length CDR3 reads as CASSEIWGEGTDTQYF.

This clone was observed at least ten times. The junction departs from the called germline gene at one end, perhaps through a read error. The CDR3 end is not reached by the read, which stops 3 residues before it; the germline J gene fills it in. J is TRBJ2-1 and V is TRBV10-1, with TRBD1 identical over 10 bases. Germline V gives CDR1 WNHNN, CDR2 SYGVQD (reference sequence). The CDR3 contains 15 residues. The sequenced CDR3 bases are TGCGCCCGCAGTCTAAGACAGGGGGCAACCGATGAG. This sequence encodes CARSLRQGATDE. The complete CDR3 protein is CARSLRQGATDEQFF.

In its sample, this clone was seen many times. The DNA ends 3 residues before the CDR3 does, and the rest of the CDR3 is filled in from the germline J gene. This chain uses TRBV9 with TRBJ2-7; 13 bases agree with TRBD2. With 4 bases clipped from V and 4 bases from J, the junction kept 5 bases outside the gene matches. The CDR3 is 15 amino acids. CDR1 and CDR2 from the germline V gene are SGDLS and YYNGEE. CDR3 amino acids: CASSLGTSGTYEQYF. The sequenced part of the CDR3 DNA is TGTGCCAGCAGCTTAGGGACTAGCGGGACGTACGAG.

This clone was found many times. Read coverage stops 3 residues before the CDR3 terminus; the germline J gene supplies the remainder. The V call is TRBV5-1, the J call TRBJ1-4; 12 positions match TRBD1. CDR1 and CDR2 from the germline V gene are SGHRS and YFSETQ. This CDR3 is 16 amino acids long. Trimming at V came to 3 bases and at J to 6 bases, leaving 6 bases not matched to a gene. This CDR3 is CASSSGTGGAHEKLFF. The DNA read from the CDR3 is TGCGCCAGCAGCTCCGGGACAGGGGGCGCGCATGAAAAA.

This clone was recorded many times. The read gets to within 3 residues of the CDR3 end, and the germline J gene fills in the rest. The J gene is TRBJ2-7, the V gene TRBV28, with D tentatively TRBD2 (5 bases). The V end was cut by 3 bases, the J end by 3 bases, with 12 bases between. CDR1 and CDR2 from the germline V gene are MDHEN and SYDVKM. The length of the CDR3 is 14 residues. This CDR3 is CASSFSGNYYEQYF. The DNA read from the CDR3 is TGTGCCAGCAGTTTTTCGGGGAATTACTACGAG.

This clone has ten or more counts. The CDR3 extends 3 residues past the end of the read, so its final part is completed from the germline J gene. V is TRBV7-9 and J is TRBJ2-2; a weak D match, TRBD1 (6 bases). Germline CDR1 is SEHNR and CDR2 is FQNEAQ (reference sequence). This CDR3 spans 13 amino acids. The V end was cut by 4 bases, the J end by 6 bases, with 9 bases between. The covered CDR3 bases are TGTGCCAGCAGCTCGGGACACCCCGGGGAG. Residues: CASSSGHPGE. The whole CDR3 protein reads CASSSGHPGELFF.

This clone was picked up many times. The CDR3 protein is CSANGPSGTVIQETQYF. The sequenced CDR3 bases are TGCAGTGCTAATGGTCCTAGCGGGACGGTAATACAAGAGACC. The J gene is TRBJ2-5, the V gene TRBV20-1; 9 bases align to TRBD2. The read stops 3 residues short of the end of the CDR3; the missing end is completed from the germline J gene. Germline CDR1 and CDR2: DFQATT and SNEGSKA (reference sequence). J was trimmed by 2 bases and V by 4 bases; bases with no gene match: 14. The CDR3 totals 17 residues.

Many counts were recorded for this clone. The read gets to within 3 residues of the CDR3 end, and the germline J gene fills in the rest. V usage is TRBV5-1 and J usage is TRBJ1-1; TRBD1 might be the D (5 bases). This CDR3 is 15 amino acids long. Germline lookup yields CDR1 SGHRS and CDR2 YFSETQ. V was trimmed by 7 bases and J by 3 bases, leaving 19 bases between them. CDR3 DNA (partial): TGCGCCAGCGCCATGGGGGGGAGAGTGGACACTGAA. It translates to CASAMGGRVDTE. The full CDR3 sequence reads CASAMGGRVDTEAFF.

This clone was picked up many times. The CDR3 end lies 3 residues beyond the end of the read and is filled in from the germline J gene. The V and J genes are TRBV19 and TRBJ1-1; the D gene is possibly TRBD1 (6 bases). V shed 6 bases and J shed 3 bases, with 14 bases lying between them. This CDR3 contains 14 residues. Germline V gene data show CDR1 as LNHDA and CDR2 as SQIVND (reference sequence). The CDR3 DNA, read in part, is TGTGCCAGTAGAGTGATGCAGGGGCACACTGAA. It encodes CASRVMQGHTE. In full, the CDR3 is CASRVMQGHTEAFF.

This clone was recorded at least ten times. Read sequence stops 3 residues before the CDR3 end, and the germline J gene provides the missing end. V usage is TRBV5-5 and J usage is TRBJ2-1; 9 nucleotides line up with TRBD2. This CDR3 region has 15 residues. V lost 4 bases, J lost 3 bases, and 5 bases stayed unmatched. Looked up from germline, CDR1 is SGHKS and CDR2 is YYEKEE (reference sequence). CDR3 sequence reads: CASSGGTSLYNEQFF. CDR3 DNA (partial): TGTGCCAGCAGCGGCGGGACTAGCCTCTACAATGAG.

This clone came up many times. The CDR3 extends 3 residues past the end of the read, so its final part is completed from the germline J gene. This chain joins TRBV7-2 and TRBJ1-2, with D tentatively TRBD1 (6 bases). CDR1 and CDR2 from the germline V gene are SGHTA and FQGNSA. This CDR3 is 13 amino acids long. V lost 5 bases and J lost 4, with 11 bases in between. The CDR3 is CASSPDRIYGYTF. The DNA read from the CDR3 is TGTGCCAGCAGCCCGGACAGAATCTATGGC. The complete variable domain, with remaining parts taken from reference TRBV7-2 and TRBJ1-2, reads GAGVSQSPSNKVTEKGKDVELRCDPISGHTALYWYRQSLGQGLEFLIYFQGNSAPDKSGLPSDRFSAERTGGSVSTLTIQRTQQEDSAVYLCASSPDRIYGYTFGSGTRLTVV.

For this clone: The CDR3 is cut off 3 residues early in the read; its end comes from the germline J gene. V is TRBV20-1 and J is TRBJ2-3; TRBD2 is a possible D gene (6 bases). With 0 bases removed from V and 2 bases from J, the gap between germline ends came to 12 bases. This CDR3 has 15 amino acids. CDR1 is DFQATT, CDR2 SNEGSKA, per germline (reference sequence). CDR3 in amino acids: CSARDPGTYTDTQYF. The sequenced part of the CDR3 DNA is TGCAGTGCTAGAGATCCGGGGACTTACACAGATACG.

This clone appeared many times. The read ends 3 residues shy of where the CDR3 ends; the end is completed using the germline J gene. This rearrangement joins TRBV2 to TRBJ2-7; maybe TRBD1 (7 bases). Germline V gene data show CDR1 as SNHLY and CDR2 as FYNNEI. V lost 7 bases to trimming and J lost 0 bases, with 16 bases between them. The CDR3 covers 15 residues. The DNA read from the CDR3 is TGTGCCAGCAACCGGGGGCAGGGGGTCTCCTACGAG. Its translation is CASNRGQGVSYE. In full, the CDR3 reads CASNRGQGVSYEQYF.

This clone was counted ten times or more. The CDR3 end lies 3 residues beyond the end of the read and is filled in from the germline J gene. The rearrangement joins TRBV14 to TRBJ2-1; 12 positions match TRBD2. Germline assignment: CDR1 SGHDN and CDR2 FVKESK. CDR3 size: 18 residues. The trim removed 3 bases at V and 7 bases at J, leaving 13 bases unmatched. CDR3 sequence: CASSHHPKTSGRRNEQFF. CDR3 DNA (partial): TGTGCCAGCAGCCACCACCCTAAGACTAGCGGGAGACGAAATGAG.

This clone has at least ten counts. The read ends 3 residues shy of where the CDR3 ends; the end is completed using the germline J gene. This chain joins TRBV9 and TRBJ2-3; TRBD2 aligns across 9 bases. J gave up 0 bases and V 0 bases, and 11 bases lay outside the gene matches. The CDR3 spans 19 residues. Germline-derived CDR1 and CDR2 are SGDLS and YYNGEE. CDR3 region: CASSVATSGWGASTDTQYF. The covered CDR3 bases are TGTGCCAGCAGCGTAGCAACTAGCGGGTGGGGAGCTAGCACAGATACG. The complete variable domain, with remaining parts taken from reference TRBV9 and TRBJ2-3, reads DSGVTQTPKHLITATGQRVTLRCSPRSGDLSVYWYQQSLDQGLQFLIQYYNGEERAKGNILERFSAQQFPDLHSELNLSSLELGDSALYFCASSVATSGWGASTDTQYFGPGTRLTVL.

This clone was seen ten or more times. Coverage ceases 3 residues before the CDR3 finishes, and the germline J gene fills in the end. Other DNA sequences in this sample translate to the same CDR3. The chain couples TRBV18 to TRBJ2-5; no firm D call. V dropped 0 bases and J dropped 3 bases, with 5 bases sitting between them. Germline-derived CDR1 and CDR2 are KGHSH and LQKENI. The CDR3 is 13 residues long. The covered CDR3 bases are TGTGCCAGCTCACCACCCAGCGAAGAGACC. Protein sequence: CASSPPSEET. The whole CDR3 sequence reads CASSPPSEETQYF.

This clone was observed at least ten times. The CDR3 end falls 3 residues outside the read, so it is completed with the germline J gene. The chain carries TRBV20-1 and TRBJ2-5; D remains ambiguous. CDR1 and CDR2 (germline): DFQATT, SNEGSKA (reference sequence). Between the trimmed V and J ends, which lost 2 bases and 2 bases, there was a span of 6 bases. This CDR3 region has 12 residues. CDR3 in amino acids: CSARTGQETQYF. The covered CDR3 bases are TGCAGTGCTAGAACCGGGCAAGAGACC.

Note on this clone: The sequenced fragment ends 3 residues before the CDR3 boundary, so the rest is inferred from the germline J gene. The genes are TRBV7-2 and TRBJ2-3, with 10 positions matching TRBD2. The germline V gene has CDR1 SGHTA and CDR2 FQGNSA. Trimming at V came to 2 bases and at J to 2 bases, leaving 1 base not matched to a gene. This CDR3 region has 15 residues. CDR3 DNA (partial): TGTGCCAGCAGCTTAACTAGCGGGAACACAGATACG. This encodes CASSLTSGNTDT. The whole CDR3 protein is CASSLTSGNTDTQYF.

This clone was picked up many times. The CDR3 DNA, read in part, is TGCAGTGCTCGGACTAGCGGGAGGAAGGAGACC. Amino acids: CSARTSGRKET. In full, the CDR3 reads CSARTSGRKETQYF. The chain employs TRBV20-1 and TRBJ2-5; 14 positions agree with TRBD2. The read falls 3 residues short of the CDR3 end, and the missing part is taken from the germline J gene. The CDR3 sequence is 14 residues long. CDR1 is DFQATT and CDR2 is SNEGSKA in the germline V gene (reference sequence). Trimming at V came to 5 bases and at J to 5 bases, leaving 4 bases not matched to a gene.

This clone was seen at least ten times. Read coverage stops 3 residues before the CDR3 terminus; the germline J gene supplies the remainder. V gene TRBV13 combines with J gene TRBJ2-5, with D possibly matching TRBD2 (5 bases). Germline V gives CDR1 PRHDT, CDR2 FYEKMQ (reference sequence). V lost 2 bases, J lost 5 bases, and 18 bases lay in between. The CDR3 contains 16 residues. The CDR3 DNA, read in part, is TGTGCCAGCAGCTTAAGCCTTCTAGCAAAGAGGGAGACC. It encodes CASSLSLLAKRET. The entire CDR3 reads CASSLSLLAKRETQYF.

This clone was seen ten or more times. Germline and junction disagree at one end, which may indicate a read error. The CDR3 is cut off 3 residues early in the read; its end comes from the germline J gene. V gene TRBV4-2 combines with J gene TRBJ2-7, with TRBD2 matching over 10 bases. The V gene's germline CDR1 is LGHNA and CDR2 YNFKEQ. This CDR3 spans 15 amino acids. The part of the CDR3 DNA that was read is TGCGCCAGCAGCCAAGTGGCTAGCGGGAGCTACGAG. Translated: CASSQVASGSYE. The CDR3 in its entirety is CASSQVASGSYEQYF.

Turning to this clone: The read is 3 residues too short to cover the CDR3 end, so that end is filled in from the germline J gene. V is TRBV18 and J is TRBJ2-3; tentatively, D is TRBD1 (7 bases). Germline V gives CDR1 KGHSH, CDR2 LQKENI. This CDR3 has 18 amino acids. Here the CDR3 reads CASSPSGGPGVSNQPQYF. The covered CDR3 bases are TGTGCCAGCTCACCTTCAGGGGGGCCGGGTGTAAGCAATCAGCCG.

This clone was picked up many times. Read coverage stops 3 residues before the CDR3 terminus; the germline J gene supplies the remainder. The chain employs TRBV30 and TRBJ1-1; TRBD1 might be the D (5 bases). Germline loops: CDR1 GTSNPN, CDR2 SVGIG (reference sequence). This CDR3 comprises 13 residues. The V gene lost 5 bases and the J gene lost 3 bases, with 13 bases spanning the gap. CDR3 bases read: TGTGCCTGGTTAAGAGACAGTTACACTGAA. Protein product: CAWLRDSYTE. The entire CDR3 protein is CAWLRDSYTEAFF.

This clone has a count of ten or more. The sequence runs out 3 residues before the end of the CDR3; the remainder is reconstructed from the germline J gene. V is TRBV5-4 and J is TRBJ2-7; D possibly corresponds to TRBD2 (5 bases). V lost 2 bases and J lost 6, with 6 bases in between. The CDR3 sequence is 11 residues long. Germline lookup yields CDR1 SGHNT and CDR2 YYREEE (reference sequence). Here the CDR3 reads CASSFRGEQYF. The CDR3 DNA, read in part, is TGTGCCAGCAGCTTCCGGGGCGAG.

At least ten counts were recorded for this clone. The CDR3 is cut off 3 residues early in the read; its end comes from the germline J gene. This chain uses TRBV12-5 with TRBJ2-1; 7 bases match TRBD1. V dropped 3 bases and J dropped 5; count of bases not matched to a gene: 10. The CDR3 extends over 16 amino acids. Germline CDR1 and CDR2: LGHNT and FRNRAP. The CDR3 protein is CASGFLQGTGDNEQFF. The covered CDR3 bases are TGTGCTAGTGGTTTCCTCCAGGGAACAGGGGACAATGAG.

This clone was seen ten or more times. The read halts 3 residues ahead of the CDR3 end, with the missing end drawn from the germline J gene. The chain recombines TRBV5-1 with TRBJ2-7, with TRBD2 matching 14 bases. V trimming: 4 bases; J trimming: 3 bases; junction bases outside the gene matches: 18. The CDR3 runs to 20 residues. Germline V gene sequence: CDR1 SGHRS, CDR2 YFSETQ. The DNA read from the CDR3 is TGCGCCAGCAGCCTCACCGGGACTAGCGGGAGATCCTCCCTACTCTACGAG. This sequence encodes CASSLTGTSGRSSLLYE. The full-length CDR3 reads as CASSLTGTSGRSSLLYEQYF.

This clone came up many times. With the read ending 3 residues before the CDR3 end, the germline J gene is used to fill in that end. The V and J genes are TRBV7-3 and TRBJ2-3, with TRBD2 matching 9 bases. The V and J ends lost 2 bases and 3 bases, in that order; junction bases with no gene match: 3. Germline values: CDR1 SGHTA, CDR2 FQGTGA. CDR3 length: 15 amino acids. The sequenced CDR3 bases are TGTGCCAGCAGCTTAGGGCTAGCGGGAACAGATACG. Translating gives CASSLGLAGTDT. The whole CDR3 protein is CASSLGLAGTDTQYF.

This clone occurred many times. The read stops 3 residues short of the end of the CDR3; the missing end is completed from the germline J gene. V is TRBV20-1 and J is TRBJ1-5; 11 bases are a match to TRBD1. The CDR3 totals 18 residues. Losses at the gene ends were 3 bases for V and 0 bases for J; bases not matched to a gene: 10. Germline V gene lookup returns CDR1 DFQATT and CDR2 SNEGSKA (reference sequence). CDR3 loop: CSARGTGGGYDSNQPQHF. CDR3 DNA, as far as it was read: TGCAGTGCTAGGGGGACAGGGGGGGGATACGATAGCAATCAGCCC.

This clone showed up many times. The missing CDR3 end, 3 residues past where the read stops, is filled in from the germline J gene. The rearrangement uses TRBV19 and TRBJ2-3; 8 bases match TRBD1. Germline trimming cut 5 bases from V and 4 bases from J; bases unmatched to any gene: 11. CDR1 and CDR2 (germline): LNHDA, SQIVND (reference sequence). The CDR3 runs to 16 residues. The CDR3 is CASSSPSGGASDTQYF. The covered CDR3 bases are TGTGCCAGTAGTTCCCCCTCAGGGGGCGCTTCAGATACG.